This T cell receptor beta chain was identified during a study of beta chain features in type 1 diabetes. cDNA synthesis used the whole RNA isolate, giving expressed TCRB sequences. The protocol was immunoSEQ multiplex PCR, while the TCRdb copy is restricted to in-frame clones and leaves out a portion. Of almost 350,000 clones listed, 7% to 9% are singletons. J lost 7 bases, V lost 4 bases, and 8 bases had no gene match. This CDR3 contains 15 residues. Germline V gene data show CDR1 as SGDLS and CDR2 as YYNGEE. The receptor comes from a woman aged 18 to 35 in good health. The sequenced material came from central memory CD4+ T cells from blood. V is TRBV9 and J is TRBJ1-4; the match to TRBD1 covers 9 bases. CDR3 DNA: TGTGCCAGCAGCTCGGGACAGGGAAACAGTGAAAAACTGTTTTTT. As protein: CASSSGQGNSEKLFF.